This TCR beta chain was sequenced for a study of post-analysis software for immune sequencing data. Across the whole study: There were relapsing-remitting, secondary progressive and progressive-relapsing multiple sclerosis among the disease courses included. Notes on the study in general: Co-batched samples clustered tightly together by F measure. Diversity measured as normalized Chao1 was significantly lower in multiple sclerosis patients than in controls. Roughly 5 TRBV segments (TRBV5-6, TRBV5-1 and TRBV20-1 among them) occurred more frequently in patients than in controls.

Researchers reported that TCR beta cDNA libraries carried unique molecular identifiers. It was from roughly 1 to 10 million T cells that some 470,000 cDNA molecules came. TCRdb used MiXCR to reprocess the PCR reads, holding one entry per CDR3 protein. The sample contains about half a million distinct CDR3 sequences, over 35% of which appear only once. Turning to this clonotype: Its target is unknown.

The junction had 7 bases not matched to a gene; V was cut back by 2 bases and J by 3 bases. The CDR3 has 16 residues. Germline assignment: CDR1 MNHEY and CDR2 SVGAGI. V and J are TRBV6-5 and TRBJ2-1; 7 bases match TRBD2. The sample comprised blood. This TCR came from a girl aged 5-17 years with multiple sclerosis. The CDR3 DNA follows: TGTGCCAGCAGTTACAGTGCTGGGGAGGGCTACAATGAGCAGTTCTTC. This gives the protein CASSYSAGEGYNEQFF.